This passage covers 3 T cell receptor beta chains from one sample sequenced in a study of T-cell memory formation after mild COVID-19. MiXCR, run by TCRdb on the 5' RACE reads, gives a single entry per CDR3 protein. The sample lists hundreds of thousands of distinct CDR3 sequences; 15% to 20% were seen once. Sequencing used PBMCs or a T cell subset sorted from them (not recorded which). The source is a man aged 18 to 30 who had mild COVID-19 (a few samples of this study predate the infection). Cell type and time point are not known.

The chain combines TRBV4-2 with TRBJ2-2; no firm D call. The germline gives CDR1 LGHNA, CDR2 YNFKEQ. V was trimmed by 0 bases and J by 2 bases, leaving 4 bases between them. This CDR3 region has 14 residues. The CDR3 coding sequence is TGTGCCAGCAGCCAAGATGGTAACACCGGGGAGCTGTTTTTT. Amino acids: CASSQDGNTGELFF.

This clonotype was found a few times. The chain carries TRBV10-3 and TRBJ2-7; possibly TRBD1 for D (5 bases). Germline V gene data show CDR1 as ENHRY and CDR2 as SYGVKD. This CDR3 contains 14 residues. Trimming cost V 10 bases and J 5 bases, with 21 bases left between them. The DNA of the CDR3 is TGTGCCACACTTATGGGGCAGGGTAGCAACGAGCAGTACTTC. This encodes CATLMGQGSNEQYF.

This clonotype was found many times. CDR3 coding DNA: TGTGCCAGCTCACCGACGGGTGAGGGCCAGCCCCAGCATTTT. Translated, it gives CASSPTGEGQPQHF. The V gene is TRBV18, the J gene TRBJ1-5; D remains unclear. V lost 3 bases, J lost 7 bases, and 13 bases lay in between. This CDR3 has 14 residues. The germline V gene encodes CDR1 KGHSH and CDR2 LQKENI.